This TCR beta chain was profiled in a study of cytomegalovirus exposure and HLA in healthy donors. Turning to the study itself: The Caucasian-associated ancestry cluster contained about 80% of the 300 to 450 genotyped donors.

The PCR contained 60 Vbeta and 13 Jbeta primers. Under the authors' procedure: Approximately 11 million of around 85 million unique TCR beta chains were shared, per a later count. Clones were read by immunoSEQ multiplex PCR, and TCRdb kept only the in-frame ones, dropping some. That table supplies the V and J calls and clone size; D and trimming were determined from the DNA. Here the sample spans 85,000 to 130,000 clones, around 70% being singletons. Whole-study results and caveats: TRBV6-2, TRBV6-3 and some other V segments were unresolvable in 87-base-pair reads.

There are 17 residues in the CDR3. From germline, CDR1 is MNHGY and CDR2 SVAAGI. Germline trimming cut 1 base from V and 0 bases from J; bases unmatched to any gene: 7. A note on this clone: No antigen is known for it.

J is TRBJ1-1 and V is TRBV6-9; 8 bases match TRBD1. This TCR was recovered from a boy aged 5 to 17 in good health and CMV-seronegative. Sequencing was carried out using PBMCs. In nucleotides, the CDR3 is TGTGCCAGCAGTTATTGCCCGGGACAGGATCTGAACACTGAAGCTTTCTTT. This gives the protein CASSYCPGQDLNTEAFF.